The 31 T cell receptor beta chains below all came from one sample that was sequenced in a study of T-cell reconstitution after alpha-beta-depleted transplantation in children. A TCRbeta library incorporating unique molecular identifiers was prepared. TCRdb re-called the PCR reads through MiXCR, storing one row per CDR3 protein. Here the sample spans some 640,000 distinct CDR3 sequences, 16% being singletons. Sequenced material: PBMCs from the stem cell graft donor, taken from the stem cell graft. These receptors came from a human donor who donated a stem cell graft to a child with acute myeloid leukemia.

In its sample, this clonotype was seen many times. V and J are TRBV20-1 and TRBJ2-7; D is ambiguous. Trimming left V 1 base short and J 3 bases short, with 7 bases between. The CDR3 sequence is 12 residues long. CDR1 and CDR2 from the germline V gene are DFQATT and SNEGSKA (reference sequence). The CDR3 DNA follows: TGCAGTGCTAGAGGGACCATCTACGAGCAGTACGTC. Translated, it gives CSARGTIYEQYV.

J is TRBJ2-5 and V is TRBV12-3 or TRBV12-4; D is possibly TRBD1 (6 bases). The CDR3 runs 14 residues. V was trimmed by 4 bases and J by 1 base, leaving 10 bases between them. The CDR3 here is CASSWGQIQETQYF. Written as DNA, the CDR3 is TGTGCCAGCAGTTGGGGACAAATCCAAGAGACCCAGTACTTC.

CDR3 amino acids: CASSTGTNINQPQHF. As DNA, the CDR3 is TGTGCCAGTAGTACCGGGACAAATATCAATCAGCCCCAGCATTTT. The V call is TRBV27, the J call TRBJ1-5; D possibly corresponds to TRBD1 (6 bases). This CDR3 is 15 amino acids long. V was shortened by 9 bases and J by 3 bases, with 18 bases between the two germline ends. Germline V gene data show CDR1 as MNHEY and CDR2 as SMNVEV (reference sequence).

The chain joins TRBV5-1 to TRBJ2-3, with TRBD2 matching 9 bases. With V trimmed by 1 base and J by 2 bases, 8 bases remained unmatched. The CDR3 is 17 residues long. Per the germline V gene, CDR1 is SGHRS and CDR2 is YFSETQ. The CDR3 reads CASSLSRGGTLTDTQYF. For the CDR3, the DNA is TGCGCCAGCAGCTTGTCGCGGGGGGGGACACTCACAGATACGCAGTATTTT.

This clonotype was observed many times. The chain couples TRBV20-1 to TRBJ2-1; TRBD2 might be the D (6 bases). The CDR3 totals 14 residues. V gave up 3 bases and J gave up 3 bases, with 12 bases separating them. Germline-derived CDR1 and CDR2 are DFQATT and SNEGSKA (reference sequence). For the CDR3, the DNA is TGCAGTGCTAGCCCCCGGCGGGGCTACAATGAGCAGTTCTTC. This codes for CSASPRRGYNEQFF.

This sequence joins TRBV28 and TRBJ1-2, with 8 bases fitting TRBD1. Trimming removed 8 bases from V and 1 base from J; junction bases left unmatched: 9. This CDR3 is built from 15 residues. Germline CDR1 reads MDHEN; CDR2 reads SYDVKM. Here the CDR3 reads CASGIQGAVNYGYTF. DNA for the CDR3: TGTGCCAGCGGGATCCAGGGGGCTGTTAACTATGGCTACACCTTC.

This clonotype has only a few counts. This sequence joins TRBV12-3 or TRBV12-4 and TRBJ1-6, with 8 bases matching TRBD1. The ends lost 5 bases at V and 0 bases at J; junction bases unmatched: 6. The CDR3 has 17 residues. CDR3 amino acids: CASSPRTGSSYNSPLHF. CDR3 coding DNA: TGTGCCAGCAGTCCACGGACAGGGAGCTCCTATAATTCACCCCTCCACTTT.

Many counts were recorded for this clonotype. The rearrangement joins TRBV27 to TRBJ2-6, with D maybe TRBD2 (5 bases). This CDR3 comprises 15 residues. Germline values: CDR1 MNHEY, CDR2 SMNVEV (reference sequence). V dropped 5 bases and J dropped 1 base, with 9 bases sitting between them. CDR3 region: CASSALGSGANVLTF. The DNA for the CDR3 is TGTGCCAGCAGTGCACTAGGTTCTGGGGCCAACGTCCTGACTTTC.

This clonotype has ten or more counts. The chain couples TRBV4-3 to TRBJ2-1, with unresolved D. V lost 4 bases to trimming and J lost 0 bases, with 13 bases between them. Germline V gene data show CDR1 as LGHNA and CDR2 as YSLEER. CDR3 length: 16 residues. The CDR3 is CASSPTASSSYNEQFF. CDR3 DNA sequence: TGCGCCAGCAGCCCGACGGCCAGCAGCTCCTACAATGAGCAGTTCTTC.

With regard to this clonotype: The junction shows a germline mismatch at one end, possibly a read error. V and J are TRBV6-1 and TRBJ1-1, with D possibly TRBD1 on 5 matching bases. Germline assignment: CDR1 MNHNS and CDR2 SASEGT. The CDR3 covers 16 residues. The CDR3 DNA follows: TGTGCCAGCAGGCCCGTCCTTGACCGTGGGGGAACTGAAGCTTACTTT. Its translation: CASRPVLDRGGTEAYF.

The gene calls are TRBV11-2 and TRBJ2-2; 8 positions agree with TRBD2. The trim removed 0 bases at V and 3 bases at J, leaving 3 bases unmatched. The CDR3 runs 16 residues. Germline loops: CDR1 SGHAT, CDR2 FQNNGV. CDR3 amino acids: CASSLDSSGDTGELFF. CDR3 coding DNA: TGTGCCAGCAGCTTAGATAGTAGCGGGGACACCGGGGAGCTGTTTTTT.

The J gene is TRBJ2-3, the V gene TRBV5-1, with a tentative D call TRBD1 (6 bases). The V end was cut by 0 bases, the J end by 3 bases, with 8 bases between. Germline values: CDR1 SGHRS, CDR2 YFSETQ. The CDR3 is 14 amino acids. The DNA of the CDR3 is TGCGCCAGCAGCTTGGGACAGGAGACAGATACGCAGTATTTT. It is translated as CASSLGQETDTQYF.

The sample holds many counts of this clonotype. This chain uses TRBV6-1 with TRBJ2-3, with TRBD2 matching over 7 bases. Germline V gene data show CDR1 as MNHNS and CDR2 as SASEGT. J lost 4 bases, V lost 6 bases, and 13 bases had no gene match. The CDR3 consists of 16 residues. The CDR3 region has the DNA TGTGCCAGCAGCCCCCTATCTAGCGGAAGGGCAGATACGCAGTATTTT. Amino acid sequence: CASSPLSSGRADTQYF.

This chain connects TRBV15 to TRBJ2-3; TRBD1 might be the D (5 bases). Between the trimmed V and J ends, which lost 2 bases and 4 bases, there was a span of 19 bases. The CDR3 sequence is 17 residues long. Germline V CDR1 and CDR2: LNHNV, YYDKDF (reference sequence). The chain's CDR3 is CATSRSPQGILSDTQYF. DNA of the CDR3: TGTGCCACCAGCAGATCCCCCCAGGGTATCTTATCAGATACGCAGTATTTT.

This clonotype was observed many times. The chain couples TRBV20-1 to TRBJ2-7, with 7 positions matching TRBD1. This CDR3 has 15 amino acids. Per the germline V gene, CDR1 is DFQATT and CDR2 is SNEGSKA (reference sequence). The V gene end was trimmed by 0 bases and the J gene end by 0 bases; junction bases not matched to a gene: 5. The CDR3 loop is CSARDSGQASYEQYF. As DNA, the CDR3 is TGCAGTGCTAGAGATTCCGGACAGGCCTCCTACGAGCAGTACTTC.

Many counts were recorded for this clonotype. The chain joins TRBV20-1 to TRBJ1-5, with a tentative D call TRBD1 (6 bases). This CDR3 region has 13 residues. Between the trimmed V and J ends, which lost 5 bases and 7 bases, there was a span of 15 bases. Germline V lookup: CDR1 DFQATT, CDR2 SNEGSKA (reference sequence). The CDR3 is CSAPPGEGQPQHF. The CDR3 DNA is TGCAGTGCTCCCCCAGGGGAAGGACAGCCCCAGCATTTT.

This clonotype has a count of ten or more. V usage is TRBV20-1 and J usage is TRBJ2-5, with D perhaps TRBD2 (5 bases). Trimming left V 3 bases short and J 3 bases short, with 8 bases between. The V gene's germline CDR1 is DFQATT and CDR2 SNEGSKA (reference sequence). The length of the CDR3 is 12 residues. The CDR3 loop is CSARGDKETQYF. Written as DNA, the CDR3 is TGCAGTGCTAGGGGAGACAAAGAGACCCAGTACTTC.

This clonotype was seen many times. The chain uses TRBV7-9 and TRBJ2-7, with D hard to call. V was pared by 3 bases and J by 2 bases, with 5 bases between. The germline gives CDR1 SEHNR, CDR2 FQNEAQ (reference sequence). The CDR3 runs to 12 residues. The chain's CDR3 is CASSFQTYEQYF. CDR3 sequence (DNA): TGTGCCAGCAGCTTTCAGACCTACGAGCAGTACTTC.

This chain connects TRBV11-2 to TRBJ2-7, with D perhaps matching TRBD1 (5 bases). There are 14 residues in the CDR3. Germline V lookup: CDR1 SGHAT, CDR2 FQNNGV. V shed 3 bases and J shed 7 bases, with 16 bases lying between them. This CDR3 is CASSLNQGRLEQYV. The CDR3 DNA follows: TGTGCCAGCAGCTTGAATCAGGGTAGATTAGAGCAGTACGTC.

This clonotype was seen at least ten times. The rearrangement joins TRBV24-1 to TRBJ2-3; the D call may be TRBD1 or TRBD2 (5 bases each). The CDR3 covers 13 residues. Germline V lookup: CDR1 KGHDR, CDR2 SFDVKD. With 9 bases removed from V and 2 bases from J, the gap between germline ends came to 11 bases. CDR3 in amino acids: CATGGRTTDTQYF. DNA of the CDR3: TGTGCCACCGGGGGACGGACCACAGATACGCAGTATTTT.

This clonotype was detected a few times. The rearrangement joins TRBV4-3 to TRBJ2-1; 10 nucleotides line up with TRBD2. V gave up 4 bases and J gave up 8 bases; unmatched junction bases: 8. This CDR3 has 15 residues. The germline V gene has CDR1 LGHNA and CDR2 YSLEER. CDR3 residues: CASSPFSGGLDEQFF. As DNA, the CDR3 is TGCGCCAGCAGCCCCTTTAGCGGGGGGCTAGATGAGCAGTTCTTC.

The table lists this clonotype with many counts. The chain recombines TRBV9 with TRBJ1-2; possible D gene TRBD1, 5 bases. The V and J ends lost 0 bases and 3 bases respectively, with 9 bases between them. Germline values: CDR1 SGDLS, CDR2 YYNGEE. This CDR3 comprises 14 residues. CDR3 region: CASSVGGSDYGYTF. For the CDR3, the DNA is TGTGCCAGCAGCGTAGGGGGGTCGGACTATGGCTACACCTTC.

There are a few counts of this clonotype. The chain employs TRBV11-3 and TRBJ2-7, with TRBD1 matching 7 bases. CDR1 is SGHNT, CDR2 YENEEA, per germline. V was pared by 3 bases and J by 8 bases, with 7 bases of the junction left unmatched. The length of the CDR3 is 13 residues. Here the CDR3 DNA reads TGTGCCAGCAGCTTGCCACGACAGGGACAGCAGTACTTC. Translated, it gives CASSLPRQGQQYF.

This clonotype was found a few times. V and J are TRBV9 and TRBJ2-1, with TRBD2 identical over 8 bases. Germline lookup yields CDR1 SGDLS and CDR2 YYNGEE. J lost 6 bases, V lost 1 base, and 12 bases had no gene match. This CDR3 is built from 17 residues. CDR3 bases: TGTGCCAGCAGCGTATCAGACCGGCTAGCGGGCGCCAATGAGCAGTTCTTC. This encodes CASSVSDRLAGANEQFF.

CDR3 region: CSAAEERGRGKLFF. In DNA form, the CDR3 reads TGCAGTGCTGCGGAGGAGAGGGGGCGGGGAAAACTGTTTTTT. The J gene is TRBJ1-4, the V gene TRBV20-1, with 7 nucleotides matching TRBD1. Germline assignment: CDR1 DFQATT and CDR2 SNEGSKA (reference sequence). With 5 bases clipped from V and 10 bases from J, the junction kept 13 bases outside the gene matches. The CDR3 runs to 14 residues.

The chain joins TRBV4-2 to TRBJ1-3; D gene unclear. The germline V gene has CDR1 LGHNA and CDR2 YNFKEQ. This CDR3 spans 16 amino acids. The ends were cut back, 0 bases at V and 0 bases at J, with 9 bases in the middle. CDR3 bases: TGTGCCAGCAGCCAAGATTTGGGAGTCTCTGGAAACACCATATATTTT. Protein sequence: CASSQDLGVSGNTIYF.

In this sample, this clonotype turned up a few times. This chain links TRBV11-1 with TRBJ2-5; D not certain. Germline lookup yields CDR1 SGHAT and CDR2 FQDESV (reference sequence). V was clipped by 4 bases and J by 5 bases, with 29 bases between them. This CDR3 region has 19 residues. The CDR3 sequence: CASSSPPERLGRTRETQYF. The CDR3 coding sequence is TGTGCCAGCAGCTCACCCCCTGAGAGGTTAGGCCGAACCAGGGAGACCCAGTACTTC.

The gene calls are TRBV5-5 and TRBJ2-1; 8 positions agree with TRBD1. V was pared by 0 bases and J by 4 bases, with 3 bases of the junction left unmatched. Germline CDR1 reads SGHKS; CDR2 reads YYEKEE (reference sequence). CDR3 length: 15 amino acids. The CDR3 is CASSLGGQVYNEQFF. Here the CDR3 DNA reads TGTGCCAGCAGCTTGGGGGGACAGGTATACAATGAGCAGTTCTTC.

This clonotype was detected ten times or more. The CDR3 spells CASRTTGQETQYF. In DNA, the CDR3 is TGTGCCAGCAGGACGACAGGGCAGGAGACCCAGTACTTC. The genes are TRBV12-3 or TRBV12-4 and TRBJ2-5; 7 bases fit TRBD1. This CDR3 region has 13 residues. J gave up 5 bases and V 6 bases, and 6 bases lay outside the gene matches.

This clonotype was detected a few times. The chain has TRBV24-1 and TRBJ1-2, with 9 positions matching TRBD1. Germline trimming cut 4 bases from V and 5 bases from J; bases unmatched to any gene: 4. This CDR3 is built from 14 residues. Germline CDR1 KGHDR, CDR2 SFDVKD. The CDR3 reads CATSEGGQGYGYTF. The DNA for the CDR3 is TGTGCCACCAGTGAAGGCGGACAGGGGTATGGCTACACCTTC.

A few counts support this clonotype. CDR3: CSASSAADRGNGYTF. In nucleotides, the CDR3 is TGCAGTGCTAGTTCCGCCGCGGACAGGGGAAATGGCTACACCTTC. This chain joins TRBV20-1 and TRBJ1-2; 9 bases agree with TRBD1. The length of the CDR3 is 15 residues. V lost 3 bases to trimming and J lost 6 bases; unmatched junction nucleotides: 11. Germline assignment: CDR1 DFQATT and CDR2 SNEGSKA (reference sequence).